The present T cell receptor (beta chain) was sequenced within a study of identical twins. TCRdb used MiXCR to reprocess the 5' RACE reads, holding one entry per CDR3 protein. Of some 560,000 distinct CDR3 sequences listed, more than 9% are singletons. This clonotype was seen a handful of times. The antigen remains unidentified. Donors uniformly comprised healthy Caucasians. V gave up 0 bases and J gave up 8 bases, with 13 bases separating them. The germline CDR1 and CDR2 sequences are ENHRY and SYGVKD. The CDR3 runs 15 residues. Overall study findings and caveats: Within monozygotic twins, out-of-frame TCR alpha sharing was underestimated by the models.

The same data also went into a second study, on yellow fever vaccine responses in identical twins.

V and J are TRBV10-3 and TRBJ2-2; no clear D. Sequencing input: PBMCs. The source is a woman younger than 35 in good health. CDR3 nucleotide sequence: TGTGCCATCAGTGAGTCGATCGATCGGACGGGGGAGCTGTTTTTT. Translation gives CAISESIDRTGELFF.